The present T cell receptor beta chain was sequenced within a study of early T cells in non-severe SARS-CoV-2 infection. Background on the study: Bulk RNA from unsorted whole blood was sequenced; chains were unpaired.

Notes on the study in general: Lookups in VDJdb leaned toward anti-spike CD8 responses and missed private and CD4 specificities.

Individual cDNA molecules carried attached unique molecular identifiers. TCRdb passed the 5' RACE reads through MiXCR, listing each CDR3 protein once. The sample yields 49,000 or so distinct CDR3 sequences, about 6.3% seen once. V was clipped by 2 bases and J by 0 bases, with 14 bases between them. The germline V gene encodes CDR1 DFQATT and CDR2 SNEGSKA (reference sequence). CDR3 length equals 16 residues. This clonotype was recorded many times. Its antigen is not identified. This TCR was recovered from an adult who was a healthcare worker with PCR-confirmed SARS-CoV-2 infection or an uninfected control (not recorded which). The chain uses TRBV20-1 and TRBJ1-5; D ambiguous. Here the sequenced sample was whole blood, taken at baseline. Here the CDR3 DNA reads TGCAGTGCTAGACGCTGGGAAGAGAATAGCAATCAGCCCCAGCATTTT. This translates into CSARRWEENSNQPQHF.